This passage covers 10 T cell receptor beta chains from one sample sequenced in a study of control samples from healthy donors and cancer patients. Repertoires were generated with immunoSEQ multiplex PCR, while TCRdb's copy carries only in-frame clones and drops some. The data show about 75,000 clones, 84% seen once. Sequencing was carried out using blood. These receptors came from a man aged 45 to 65 in good health.

The gene calls are TRBV28 and TRBJ2-2; no reliable D call. There are 14 residues in the CDR3. Germline V gene sequence: CDR1 MDHEN, CDR2 SYDVKM. V was trimmed by 3 bases and J by 1 base, leaving 6 bases between them. The CDR3 loop is CASSLSGNTGELFF. The CDR3 nucleotides read TGTGCCAGCAGTTTGTCAGGGAACACCGGGGAGCTGTTTTTT.

The V gene is TRBV10-3, the J gene TRBJ2-1, with 7 bases matching TRBD1. The length of the CDR3 is 15 residues. Germline CDR1 ENHRY, CDR2 SYGVKD. The J segment lost 7 bases and the V segment lost 6 bases, leaving 12 bases of the junction unmatched. CDR3 sequence reads: CAISREETGSNEQFF. For the CDR3, the DNA is TGTGCCATCAGCCGCGAAGAGACAGGGTCGAATGAGCAGTTCTTC.

The CDR3 loop reads CASSPLAGGPNEQFF. The CDR3 DNA is TGTGCCAGCAGCCCGTTAGCGGGAGGGCCCAATGAGCAGTTCTTC. The chain has TRBV6-5 and TRBJ2-1; 11 positions match TRBD2. CDR1 and CDR2 (germline): MNHEY, SVGAGI. CDR3 size: 15 residues. The J segment lost 6 bases and the V segment lost 6 bases, leaving 7 bases of the junction unmatched.

The chain joins TRBV7-2 to TRBJ1-4, with a weak D call TRBD1 (6 bases). This CDR3 region has 14 residues. V shed 4 bases and J shed 2 bases, with 8 bases lying between them. In germline, CDR1 is SGHTA, CDR2 FQGNSA. The chain's CDR3 is CASSSQGTNEKLFF. CDR3 nucleotides: TGTGCCAGCAGCTCTCAGGGGACTAATGAAAAACTGTTTTTT.

This clone was counted a single time. The rearrangement links TRBV9 to TRBJ2-1; possibly TRBD2 for D (6 bases). The CDR3 has 16 residues. Per germline, CDR1 SGDLS and CDR2 YYNGEE. V dropped 0 bases and J dropped 5 bases, with 15 bases sitting between them. Here the CDR3 DNA reads TGTGCCAGCAGCGTAGCTTTGCTAGCGCGAGACAATGAGCAGTTCTTC. It yields the protein CASSVALLARDNEQFF.

The chain carries TRBV7-3 and TRBJ2-1; 8 nucleotides align to TRBD2. The CDR3 loop spans 15 amino acids. V shed 4 bases, J shed 8 bases, and the junction held 10 bases outside the gene matches. The germline V gene has CDR1 SGHTA and CDR2 FQGTGA. The CDR3 DNA follows: TGTGCCAGCAGCTCTACTAGCGGAAGACCCGATGAGCAGTTCTTC. This translates into CASSSTSGRPDEQFF.

The chain employs TRBV19 and TRBJ1-2; 9 bases fit TRBD1. The V segment lost 6 bases and the J segment 8 bases; nucleotides outside the gene matches: 10. The germline CDR1 and CDR2 sequences are LNHDA and SQIVND (reference sequence). This CDR3 is 14 amino acids long. The CDR3 region has the DNA TGTGCCAGTAGAGCAGGACAGGGGATATGGGGCTACACCTTC. Its protein is CASRAGQGIWGYTF.

The chain employs TRBV7-9 and TRBJ1-1; 7 nucleotides align to TRBD1. Germline loops: CDR1 SEHNR, CDR2 FQNEAQ (reference sequence). The CDR3 spans 14 residues. V lost 3 bases, J lost 5 bases, and 6 bases stayed unmatched. The CDR3 DNA follows: TGTGCCAGCAGCTTGTCAGGGGGAGGGACTGAAGCTTTCTTT. Protein sequence: CASSLSGGGTEAFF.

About this clone: Distinct nucleotide sequences in the sample also encode this CDR3. This sequence joins TRBV15 and TRBJ1-4; no definite D call. Germline V CDR1 and CDR2: LNHNV, YYDKDF (reference sequence). Trimming pared 0 bases from V and 0 bases from J, leaving 5 bases between. The CDR3 is made up of 15 amino acids. The DNA of the CDR3 is TGTGCCACCAGCAGAGACACTGCAACTAATGAAAAACTGTTTTTT. Its translation is CATSRDTATNEKLFF.

The V call is TRBV4-1, the J call TRBJ1-6, with D perhaps TRBD1 (6 bases). The germline V gene encodes CDR1 MGHRA and CDR2 YSYEKL. CDR3 size: 18 residues. Trimming left V 1 base short and J 5 bases short, with 18 bases between. The CDR3 nucleotides are TGCGCCAGCAGCCAAGCCCAACCAGGGGCTTCAAATAATTCACCCCTCCACTTT. This translates into CASSQAQPGASNNSPLHF.